A single sample is the source of the 27 T cell receptor beta chains below, sequenced in a study of cytomegalovirus exposure and HLA in healthy donors. The PCR was carried out with 60 Vbeta primers and 13 Jbeta primers. Data came from immunoSEQ multiplex PCR; TCRdb stores just in-frame clones and leaves some out. The table records under 250,000 clones, 60% to 80% of them present only once. Sequenced input: PBMCs. The receptors derive from a male donor in good health and CMV-seronegative.

The chain recombines TRBV9 with TRBJ1-4, with D possibly matching TRBD1 (6 bases). The V gene lost 4 bases and the J gene lost 7 bases, with 26 bases spanning the gap. The germline V gene encodes CDR1 SGDLS and CDR2 YYNGEE. The CDR3 length is 18 residues. Here the CDR3 DNA reads TGTGCCAGCAGCACCGGGCACCGTAGGGGGGGAATCAGTGAAAAACTGTTTTTT. Amino acids: CASSTGHRRGGISEKLFF.

This clone was observed a handful of times. The J gene is TRBJ1-5, the V gene TRBV9; 8 nucleotides align to TRBD1. The germline gives CDR1 SGDLS, CDR2 YYNGEE. V lost 4 bases and J lost 1; bases outside the gene matches: 7. CDR3 length: 16 residues. The CDR3: CASSRTGQGSNQPQHF. The DNA of the CDR3 is TGTGCCAGCAGCCGAACAGGACAGGGCAGCAATCAGCCCCAGCATTTT.

The CDR3 protein is CASKNTGPNEQFF. CDR3 coding DNA: TGTGCCAGCAAGAACACAGGCCCCAATGAGCAGTTCTTC. The gene calls are TRBV2 and TRBJ2-1; tentatively, D is TRBD1 (5 bases). This CDR3 comprises 13 residues. The V end was cut by 7 bases, the J end by 6 bases, with 13 bases between. Germline loops: CDR1 SNHLY, CDR2 FYNNEI.

The chain is built from TRBV6-1 and TRBJ1-4; D may be TRBD1 (5 bases). Trimming took off 6 bases at V and 10 bases at J, with 9 bases between the two ends. The CDR3 covers 11 residues. Germline V lookup: CDR1 MNHNS, CDR2 SASEGT. The CDR3 nucleotides read TGTGCCAGCAGATTGGGGGGAAAACTGTTTTTT. Translating gives CASRLGGKLFF.

V and J are TRBV5-1 and TRBJ2-5; D is unresolved. The CDR3 sequence is 14 residues long. With 0 bases removed from V and 2 bases from J, the gap between germline ends came to 8 bases. Germline V CDR1 and CDR2: SGHRS, YFSETQ. The DNA for the CDR3 is TGCGCCAGCAGCTTGGCCTCGAGTCAAGAGACCCAGTACTTC. Protein: CASSLASSQETQYF.

This clone has more than one count but fewer than ten. V usage is TRBV5-4 and J usage is TRBJ2-5, with D maybe TRBD1 (6 bases). Trimming removed 6 bases at V and 5 bases at J, with 23 bases between. The CDR3 totals 16 residues. Germline CDR1 is SGHNT and CDR2 is YYREEE (reference sequence). The CDR3 DNA sequence: TGTGCCAGCAACCCCGGGACACATTGGGGTGGGGAGACCCAGTACTTC. Its translation: CASNPGTHWGGETQYF.

The chain employs TRBV5-6 and TRBJ2-1, with a possible D match to TRBD2 (5 bases). With 4 bases removed from V and 5 bases from J, the gap between germline ends came to 19 bases. CDR1 SGHDT and CDR2 YYEEEE come from the germline V gene. The CDR3 extends over 16 amino acids. CDR3 nucleotide sequence: TGTGCCAGCAGCCCTAACCTAGCTTCAAGAGACAATGAGCAGTTCTTC. It yields the protein CASSPNLASRDNEQFF.

The chain couples TRBV5-6 to TRBJ2-7; D perhaps matches TRBD2 (6 bases). V lost 4 bases and J lost 2, with 13 bases in between. The CDR3 runs 14 residues. Germline-derived CDR1 and CDR2 are SGHDT and YYEEEE. The CDR3 is CASSLRGSAYEQYF. DNA of the CDR3: TGTGCCAGCAGCCTACGGGGGTCCGCCTACGAGCAGTACTTC.

V and J are TRBV7-2 and TRBJ1-6; D ambiguous. Between the trimmed V and J ends, which lost 5 bases and 9 bases, there was a span of 17 bases. The CDR3 is 15 residues long. Germline CDR1 and CDR2: SGHTA and FQGNSA. In DNA, the CDR3 is TGTGCCAGCAGCCTCTTCCGGGTAGATACTTCACCCCTCCACTTT. Translating it yields CASSLFRVDTSPLHF.

This clone was seen once. The CDR3 reads CAWRWAGGTDTQYF. The DNA for the CDR3 is TGTGCCTGGAGGTGGGCGGGAGGCACAGATACGCAGTATTTT. This chain joins TRBV30 and TRBJ2-3, with TRBD2 matching 7 bases. Germline V lookup: CDR1 GTSNPN, CDR2 SVGIG (reference sequence). After removal of 3 bases from V and 1 base from J, the junction contained 4 bases not matched to a gene. This CDR3 spans 14 amino acids.

This chain uses TRBV7-9 with TRBJ1-1; the D gene is possibly TRBD1 (5 bases). Germline loops: CDR1 SEHNR, CDR2 FQNEAQ (reference sequence). The length of the CDR3 is 17 residues. Between the trimmed V and J ends, which lost 1 base and 0 bases, there was a span of 15 bases. DNA for the CDR3: TGTGCCAGCAGCTTAGTCGGTGGGGCGGTCATGAACACTGAAGCTTTCTTT. Its protein product is CASSLVGGAVMNTEAFF.

J is TRBJ2-1 and V is TRBV7-3; 7 positions match TRBD2. Germline V gene lookup returns CDR1 SGHTA and CDR2 FQGTGA. The V and J ends lost 8 bases and 4 bases, in that order; junction bases with no gene match: 11. This CDR3 comprises 15 residues. The DNA of the CDR3 is TGTGCCAGCGCTCTCCTAGCGGAGGGTTACAATGAGCAGTTCTTC. This sequence encodes CASALLAEGYNEQFF.

This chain links TRBV6-5 with TRBJ2-7, with 9 positions matching TRBD1. Germline V gene data show CDR1 as MNHEY and CDR2 as SVGAGI. The CDR3 has 14 amino acids. The V gene end was trimmed by 4 bases and the J gene end by 2 bases; junction bases not matched to a gene: 3. CDR3 amino acids: CASSLRTGAYEQYF. DNA of the CDR3: TGTGCCAGCAGTTTGCGGACAGGGGCCTACGAGCAGTACTTC.

This sequence joins TRBV18 and TRBJ2-1; 11 bases agree with TRBD2. The CDR3 contains 17 residues. V was clipped by 8 bases and J by 4 bases; unmatched bases: 13. CDR1 is KGHSH, CDR2 LQKENI, per germline. The CDR3 protein is CASAGASGRTPYNEQFF. DNA for the CDR3: TGTGCCAGCGCGGGGGCTAGCGGGAGGACTCCTTACAATGAGCAGTTCTTC.

V is TRBV19 and J is TRBJ2-1, with TRBD2 identical over 11 bases. V dropped 6 bases and J dropped 9; count of bases not matched to a gene: 10. The CDR3 extends over 15 amino acids. Germline V CDR1 and CDR2: LNHDA, SQIVND (reference sequence). The CDR3 protein is CASSLATSGTTEQFF. Here the CDR3 DNA reads TGTGCCAGTAGCCTCGCGACTAGCGGGACGACTGAGCAGTTCTTC.

This clone has just a few counts. The chain's CDR3 is CASTGYNEQFF. The CDR3 DNA sequence: TGCGCCAGCACAGGGTACAATGAGCAGTTCTTC. V and J are TRBV10-1 and TRBJ2-1; tentative D call: TRBD1 (5 bases). CDR1 and CDR2 (germline): WNHNN, SYGVQD (reference sequence). The CDR3 contains 11 residues. The V end was cut by 7 bases, the J end by 4 bases, with 5 bases between.

To note about this clone: This specimen includes other DNA sequences encoding the same CDR3. The CDR3 nucleotides read TGTGCCAGCAGTCCGTCCTACGAGCAGTACTTC. Its translation is CASSPSYEQYF. This rearrangement joins TRBV7-9 to TRBJ2-7; D is ambiguous. Trimming left V 6 bases short and J 1 base short, with 4 bases between. The CDR3 has 11 residues. Germline loops: CDR1 SEHNR, CDR2 FQNEAQ (reference sequence).

This sequence joins TRBV27 and TRBJ1-6, with 8 nucleotides matching TRBD1. CDR3 length: 15 amino acids. V dropped 3 bases and J dropped 5; count of bases not matched to a gene: 3. The germline gives CDR1 MNHEY, CDR2 SMNVEV (reference sequence). The CDR3 DNA is TGTGCCAGCAGTTTTAGGACAGGGAATAATTCACCCCTCCACTTT. It encodes CASSFRTGNNSPLHF.

The V call is TRBV28, the J call TRBJ1-6, with D tentatively TRBD1 (5 bases). The length of the CDR3 is 14 residues. V was cut by 8 bases and J by 6 bases, with 14 bases left in between. CDR1 and CDR2 (germline): MDHEN, SYDVKM. The CDR3 DNA follows: TGTGCCAGCTCACCAGGACACCCTAATTCACCCCTCCACTTT. It specifies CASSPGHPNSPLHF.

The J gene is TRBJ2-3, the V gene TRBV9, with D perhaps TRBD2 (6 bases). The CDR3 runs to 16 residues. Germline V gene data show CDR1 as SGDLS and CDR2 as YYNGEE. V was trimmed by 0 bases and J by 2 bases, leaving 13 bases between them. The CDR3 DNA sequence: TGTGCCAGCAGCGTAGGTAATAGCGGAAACACAGATACGCAGTATTTT. It encodes CASSVGNSGNTDTQYF.

The chain links TRBV9 to TRBJ2-1; TRBD1 is a possible D gene (6 bases). CDR1 is SGDLS and CDR2 is YYNGEE in the germline V gene. V was pared by 7 bases and J by 8 bases, with 13 bases between. The CDR3 has 12 residues. The CDR3 sequence: CASGPRGDEQFF. The CDR3 region has the DNA TGTGCCAGCGGACCCAGGGGAGATGAGCAGTTCTTC.

The gene calls are TRBV19 and TRBJ2-7, with D maybe TRBD1 (5 bases). Germline V lookup: CDR1 LNHDA, CDR2 SQIVND (reference sequence). The germline V and J ends were trimmed by 0 bases and 3 bases, with 15 bases remaining between them. The CDR3 has 16 amino acids. The CDR3 region has the DNA TGTGCCAGTAGTATAGATCTTGAGACAGTGAGCTACGAGCAGTACTTC. This gives the protein CASSIDLETVSYEQYF.

The chain's CDR3 is CSARTTDTQYF. The CDR3 DNA follows: TGCAGTGCTAGGACAACAGATACGCAGTATTTT. The chain couples TRBV20-1 to TRBJ2-3; unclear D gene. Per the germline V gene, CDR1 is DFQATT and CDR2 is SNEGSKA (reference sequence). Deletions cut 3 bases from V and 3 bases from J, with 4 bases between. This CDR3 comprises 11 residues.

This chain connects TRBV5-1 to TRBJ2-3, with D uncertain. Germline values: CDR1 SGHRS, CDR2 YFSETQ. The CDR3 contains 15 residues. Trimming removed 0 bases at V and 0 bases at J, with 8 bases between. The CDR3 bases are TGCGCCAGCAGCTTGGGGCCAGTTAGCACAGATACGCAGTATTTT. It translates to CASSLGPVSTDTQYF.

This clone was found a few times. The chain has TRBV7-3 and TRBJ1-6; 7 bases fit TRBD1. Trimming took 2 bases from V and 9 from J; bases not matched to a gene: 7. This CDR3 contains 15 residues. CDR1 and CDR2 (germline): SGHTA, FQGTGA. The CDR3 protein is CASSLVQGESSPLHF. The CDR3 DNA reads TGTGCCAGCAGCTTAGTTCAGGGGGAGAGTTCACCCCTCCACTTT.

The CDR3 sequence is CASRTIPSYEQYF. CDR3 bases: TGTGCCTCCAGGACTATCCCGTCCTACGAGCAGTACTTC. This chain uses TRBV30 with TRBJ2-7; TRBD2 might be the D (6 bases). Germline V gives CDR1 GTSNPN, CDR2 SVGIG (reference sequence). There are 13 residues in the CDR3. Trimming removed 7 bases from V and 1 base from J, with 14 bases in between.

In nucleotides, the CDR3 is TGTGCCAGCAGCCTTGGACTAGCGGGAGGGCCAAAAACAGATACGCAGTATTTT. Translation gives CASSLGLAGGPKTDTQYF. The chain joins TRBV7-9 to TRBJ2-3; 15 bases align to TRBD2. The CDR3 is 18 residues long. The V gene's germline CDR1 is SEHNR and CDR2 FQNEAQ (reference sequence). V dropped 5 bases and J dropped 3; count of bases not matched to a gene: 9.